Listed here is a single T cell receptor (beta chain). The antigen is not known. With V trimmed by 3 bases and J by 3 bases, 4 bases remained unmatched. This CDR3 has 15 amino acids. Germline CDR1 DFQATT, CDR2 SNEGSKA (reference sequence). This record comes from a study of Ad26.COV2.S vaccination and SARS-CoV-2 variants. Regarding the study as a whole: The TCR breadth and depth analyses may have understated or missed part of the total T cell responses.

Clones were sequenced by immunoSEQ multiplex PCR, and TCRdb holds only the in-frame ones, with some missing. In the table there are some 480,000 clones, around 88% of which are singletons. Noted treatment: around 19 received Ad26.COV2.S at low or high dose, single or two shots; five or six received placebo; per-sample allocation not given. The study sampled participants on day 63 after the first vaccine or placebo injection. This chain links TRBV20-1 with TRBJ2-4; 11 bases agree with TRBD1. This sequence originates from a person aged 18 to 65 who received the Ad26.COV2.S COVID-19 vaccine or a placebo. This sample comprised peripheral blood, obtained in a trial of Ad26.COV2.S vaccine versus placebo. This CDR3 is CSASLDRGLKNIQYF. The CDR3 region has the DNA TGCAGTGCTAGTTTGGACAGGGGGCTCAAAAACATTCAGTACTTC.